Listed here are 20 T cell receptor beta chains from one sample, sequenced in a study of identical twins. MiXCR, applied by TCRdb to the 5' RACE reads, yields one record per CDR3 protein. The sample yields just over 450,000 distinct CDR3 sequences, around 14% seen once. The sample was also linked to a second study, of yellow fever vaccine responses in identical twins.

The source material was CD4+ T cells sorted from blood. The receptors here all came from a woman aged 18-29 years in good health.

V usage is TRBV12-3 or TRBV12-4 and J usage is TRBJ2-1; 12 bases match TRBD1. The J segment lost 9 bases and the V segment lost 6 bases, leaving 6 bases of the junction unmatched. There are 14 residues in the CDR3. CDR3 bases: TGTGCCAGCAGAAGGGACAGGGGGCCGGGTGAGCAGTTCTTC. It specifies CASRRDRGPGEQFF.

In its sample, this clonotype was seen a few times. This chain joins TRBV29-1 and TRBJ2-5; possible D gene TRBD1, 5 bases. Looked up from germline, CDR1 is SQVTM and CDR2 is ANQGSEA. The CDR3 extends over 13 amino acids. V shed 2 bases and J shed 5 bases, with 12 bases lying between them. CDR3 bases: TGCAGCGTTGAACAGTCAGGGTGGGAGACCCAGTACTTC. Protein product: CSVEQSGWETQYF.

The J gene is TRBJ2-7, the V gene TRBV28; 8 bases are a match to TRBD1. This CDR3 spans 16 amino acids. V trimming: 6 bases; J trimming: 0 bases; junction bases outside the gene matches: 10. Germline CDR1 reads MDHEN; CDR2 reads SYDVKM. CDR3 nucleotides: TGTGCCAGCAGACCTCTTCGCGGACAGGGCTCCTACGAGCAGTACTTC. It yields the protein CASRPLRGQGSYEQYF.

This clonotype has more than one count but fewer than ten. The gene calls are TRBV7-3 and TRBJ1-4; the D gene is possibly TRBD1 (6 bases). Between the trimmed V and J ends, which lost 10 bases and 7 bases, there was a span of 31 bases. The germline V gene encodes CDR1 SGHTA and CDR2 FQGTGA. The CDR3 has 18 amino acids. CDR3 DNA sequence: TGTGCCATCAGTTTCGGAGTCCAGGGGTTGACCGGGGGTGAAAAACTGTTTTTT. Protein sequence: CAISFGVQGLTGGEKLFF.

This clonotype has more than one count but fewer than ten. V is TRBV20-1 and J is TRBJ2-2; D tentatively fits TRBD1 or TRBD2 (5 bases each). The CDR3 is made up of 12 amino acids. V lost 3 bases, J lost 4 bases, and 6 bases lay in between. Germline loops: CDR1 DFQATT, CDR2 SNEGSKA (reference sequence). Here the CDR3 reads CSASGATGELFF. CDR3 nucleotides: TGCAGTGCTAGCGGGGCCACCGGGGAGCTGTTTTTT.

This clonotype was counted only a few times. The CDR3 loop reads CASRDPNTEAFF. The CDR3 nucleotides are TGTGCCAGCAGAGACCCGAACACTGAAGCTTTCTTT. The chain combines TRBV28 with TRBJ1-1; D not certain. In germline, CDR1 is MDHEN, CDR2 SYDVKM. Trimming left V 6 bases short and J 1 base short, with 6 bases between. CDR3 length: 12 amino acids.

The chain joins TRBV5-1 to TRBJ2-6; D possibly corresponds to TRBD2 (5 bases). The V and J ends lost 4 bases and 2 bases respectively, with 13 bases between them. CDR3 size: 16 residues. Germline V gives CDR1 SGHRS, CDR2 YFSETQ. In DNA form, the CDR3 reads TGCGCCAGCAGCCCGGAGTTCGGGGCTGGGGCCAACGTCCTGACTTTC. This translates into CASSPEFGAGANVLTF.

In its sample, this clonotype was seen many times. The chain combines TRBV12-3 or TRBV12-4 with TRBJ1-2; D is uncertain. CDR3 length equals 13 residues. Trimming removed 4 bases at V and 0 bases at J, with 6 bases between. DNA for the CDR3: TGTGCCAGCAGTTCCCCAGCTAACTATGGCTACACCTTC. Translating it yields CASSSPANYGYTF.

V and J are TRBV24-1 and TRBJ2-5; 9 positions match TRBD1. Germline CDR1 KGHDR, CDR2 SFDVKD. This CDR3 is built from 15 residues. Trimming took 3 bases from V and 5 from J; bases not matched to a gene: 6. The CDR3 protein is CATSDPGQGDETQYF. The CDR3 DNA reads TGTGCCACCAGTGATCCGGGACAGGGAGACGAGACCCAGTACTTC.

V usage is TRBV11-3 and J usage is TRBJ2-2; TRBD1 is a possible D gene (5 bases). CDR3 length: 14 residues. Germline V CDR1 and CDR2: SGHNT, YENEEA. V lost 5 bases to trimming and J lost 6 bases, with 13 bases between them. Written as DNA, the CDR3 is TGTGCCAGCAGCCTGACAAGGGGTTCCGGGGAGCTGTTTTTT. Its protein is CASSLTRGSGELFF.

This clonotype was recorded many times. J is TRBJ2-1 and V is TRBV29-1; tentatively, D is TRBD2 (6 bases). CDR1 is SQVTM, CDR2 ANQGSEA, per germline. The CDR3 loop spans 12 amino acids. V was shortened by 5 bases and J by 7 bases, with 12 bases between the two germline ends. CDR3 bases: TGCAGCGTTAGGCTAGCGTCTAATGAGCAGTTCTTC. It encodes CSVRLASNEQFF.

This clonotype appeared a few times. This sequence joins TRBV4-1 and TRBJ2-7, with 9 nucleotides matching TRBD2. V trimming: 4 bases; J trimming: 3 bases; junction bases outside the gene matches: 10. Germline CDR1 is MGHRA and CDR2 is YSYEKL. The CDR3 has 16 residues. This CDR3 reads CASSRGGLAGIYEQYF. In nucleotides, the CDR3 is TGCGCCAGCAGCCGCGGGGGCCTAGCGGGGATCTACGAGCAGTACTTC.

The rearrangement joins TRBV5-1 to TRBJ2-1; 9 positions match TRBD1. V dropped 2 bases and J dropped 7; count of bases not matched to a gene: 7. The CDR3 length is 15 residues. In germline, CDR1 is SGHRS, CDR2 YFSETQ. This CDR3 is CASSFATGGRNEQFF. The DNA for the CDR3 is TGCGCCAGCAGCTTTGCGACAGGGGGAAGGAATGAGCAGTTCTTC.

This chain connects TRBV6-2 or TRBV6-3 to TRBJ2-1; weak D call: TRBD2 (6 bases). The CDR3 spans 19 residues. CDR1 and CDR2 from the germline V gene are MNHEY and SVGEGT. Trimming pared 5 bases from V and 2 bases from J, leaving 25 bases between. CDR3 protein: CASSRPGKDDWGAYNEQFF. Here the CDR3 DNA reads TGTGCCAGCAGTCGACCGGGGAAAGATGACTGGGGGGCCTACAATGAGCAGTTCTTC.

This clonotype was detected only a few times. The chain has TRBV15 and TRBJ2-1; TRBD1 matches at 8 bases. CDR1 LNHNV and CDR2 YYDKDF come from the germline V gene (reference sequence). The CDR3 is made up of 14 amino acids. The V segment lost 8 bases and the J segment 4 bases; nucleotides outside the gene matches: 7. DNA of the CDR3: TGTGCCACCGTAGGGGACAGGCCTTACAATGAGCAGTTCTTC. Encoded protein: CATVGDRPYNEQFF.

J is TRBJ2-1 and V is TRBV20-1; no definite D call. Germline assignment: CDR1 DFQATT and CDR2 SNEGSKA (reference sequence). Trimming cost V 5 bases and J 5 bases, with 10 bases left between them. The CDR3 covers 12 residues. The CDR3 coding sequence is TGCAGTGCTCCGCTCCCCAACAATGAGCAGTTCTTC. Amino acid sequence: CSAPLPNNEQFF.

V usage is TRBV25-1 and J usage is TRBJ2-1, with TRBD2 matching over 14 bases. Germline lookup yields CDR1 MGHDK and CDR2 SYGVNS. V gave up 1 base and J gave up 9 bases; unmatched junction bases: 8. The CDR3 length is 17 residues. The CDR3 coding sequence is TGTGCCAGCAGTGAATGGAGACTAGCGGGGGGGCTGGGTGAGCAGTTCTTC. Translated, it gives CASSEWRLAGGLGEQFF.

This clonotype was seen a handful of times. V is TRBV14 and J is TRBJ1-1; D remains unclear. Trimming removed 1 base from V and 6 bases from J, with 12 bases in between. Germline V gives CDR1 SGHDN, CDR2 FVKESK. This CDR3 comprises 14 residues. The CDR3 nucleotides are TGTGCCAGCAGCCAAGGTGACCCTCACCCTGAAGCTTTCTTT. The encoded protein is CASSQGDPHPEAFF.

This chain uses TRBV6-5 with TRBJ2-3; D call uncertain. The CDR3 consists of 15 residues. Germline CDR1 MNHEY, CDR2 SVGAGI. Trimming removed 0 bases at V and 7 bases at J, with 14 bases between. In nucleotides, the CDR3 is TGTGCCAGCAGTTACTCGATAGTCGGAAGAAATACGCAGTATTTT. Translating gives CASSYSIVGRNTQYF.

This clonotype was recorded a few times. CDR3 DNA sequence: TGCAGCGTTCGGGGGGTCGCTAGCACAGATACGCAGTATTTT. The encoded protein is CSVRGVASTDTQYF. The chain is built from TRBV29-1 and TRBJ2-3; 7 nucleotides agree with TRBD2. Germline CDR1 reads SQVTM; CDR2 reads ANQGSEA. This CDR3 comprises 14 residues. V lost 5 bases to trimming and J lost 0 bases; unmatched junction nucleotides: 5.